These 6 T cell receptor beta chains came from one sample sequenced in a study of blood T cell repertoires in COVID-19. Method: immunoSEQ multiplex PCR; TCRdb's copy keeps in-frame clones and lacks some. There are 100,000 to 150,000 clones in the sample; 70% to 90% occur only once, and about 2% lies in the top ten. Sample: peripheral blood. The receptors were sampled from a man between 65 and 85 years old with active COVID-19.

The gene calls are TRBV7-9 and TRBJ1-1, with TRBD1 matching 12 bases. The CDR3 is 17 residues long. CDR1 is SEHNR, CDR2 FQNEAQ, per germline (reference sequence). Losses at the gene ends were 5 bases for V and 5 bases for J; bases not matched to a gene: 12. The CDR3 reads CASSAGQGAIRETEAFF. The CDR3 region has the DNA TGTGCCAGCAGCGCGGGACAGGGGGCAATCCGAGAGACTGAAGCTTTCTTT.

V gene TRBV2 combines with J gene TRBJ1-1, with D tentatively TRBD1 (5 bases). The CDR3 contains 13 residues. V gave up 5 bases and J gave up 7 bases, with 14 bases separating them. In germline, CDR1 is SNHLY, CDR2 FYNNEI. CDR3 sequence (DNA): TGTGCCAGCAGTACCCAGGGCCGTCGTGAAGCTTTCTTT. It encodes CASSTQGRREAFF. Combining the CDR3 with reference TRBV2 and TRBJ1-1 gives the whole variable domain EPEVTQTPSHQVTQMGQEVILRCVPISNHLYFYWYRQILGQKVEFLVSFYNNEISEKSEIFDDQFSVERPDGSNFTLKIRSTKLEDSAMYFCASSTQGRREAFFGQGTRLTVV.

CDR3 bases: TGTGCCACATCGACAGGGGCTTATGGCTACACCTTC. This sequence encodes CATSTGAYGYTF. This chain joins TRBV10-3 and TRBJ1-2; 8 bases are shared with TRBD1. The CDR3 totals 12 residues. Germline values: CDR1 ENHRY, CDR2 SYGVKD. Unmatched junction bases numbered 6, after V lost 10 bases and J lost 5 bases.

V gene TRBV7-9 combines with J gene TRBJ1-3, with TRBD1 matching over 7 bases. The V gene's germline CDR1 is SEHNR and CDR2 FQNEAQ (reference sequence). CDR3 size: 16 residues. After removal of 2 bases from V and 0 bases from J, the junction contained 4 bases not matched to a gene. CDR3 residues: CASSLRGQSSGNTIYF. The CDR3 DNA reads TGTGCCAGCAGCTTAAGGGGACAGTCCTCTGGAAACACCATATATTTT.

The CDR3 region is CASRFGTLNTEAFF. The CDR3 DNA is TGTGCCAGCAGATTTGGGACTCTCAACACTGAAGCTTTCTTT. The J gene is TRBJ1-1, the V gene TRBV28; tentatively, D is TRBD1 (5 bases). Trimming pared 6 bases from V and 2 bases from J, leaving 13 bases between. CDR3 length equals 14 residues. CDR1 and CDR2 (germline): MDHEN, SYDVKM.

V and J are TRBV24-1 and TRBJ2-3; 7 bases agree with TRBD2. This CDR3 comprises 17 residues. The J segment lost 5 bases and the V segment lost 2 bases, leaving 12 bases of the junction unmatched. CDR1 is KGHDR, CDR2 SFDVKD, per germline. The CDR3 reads CATSDSGASGKQDTQYF. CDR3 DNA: TGTGCCACCAGTGATTCCGGGGCTAGCGGAAAACAAGATACGCAGTATTTT.